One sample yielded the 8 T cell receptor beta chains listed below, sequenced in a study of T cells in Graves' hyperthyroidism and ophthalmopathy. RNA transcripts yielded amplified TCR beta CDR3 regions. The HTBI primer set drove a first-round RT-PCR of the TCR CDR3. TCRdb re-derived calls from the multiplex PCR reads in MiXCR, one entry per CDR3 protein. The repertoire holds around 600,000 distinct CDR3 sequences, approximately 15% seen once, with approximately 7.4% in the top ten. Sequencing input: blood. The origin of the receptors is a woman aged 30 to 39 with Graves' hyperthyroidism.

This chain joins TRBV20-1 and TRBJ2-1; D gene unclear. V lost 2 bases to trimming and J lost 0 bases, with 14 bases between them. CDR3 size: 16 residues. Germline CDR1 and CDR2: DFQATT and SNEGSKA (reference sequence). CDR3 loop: CSARTGQANSYNEQFF. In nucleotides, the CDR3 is TGCAGTGCTAGAACCGGGCAGGCGAACTCCTACAATGAGCAGTTCTTC.

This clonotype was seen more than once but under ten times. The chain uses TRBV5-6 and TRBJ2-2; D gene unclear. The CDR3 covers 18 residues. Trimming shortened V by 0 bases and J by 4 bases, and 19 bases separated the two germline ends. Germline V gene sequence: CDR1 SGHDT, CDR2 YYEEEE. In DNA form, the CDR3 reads TGTGCCAGCAGCTTGGTGGGGTGGACCCCGCCTGGCACCGGGGAGCTGTTTTTT. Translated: CASSLVGWTPPGTGELFF.

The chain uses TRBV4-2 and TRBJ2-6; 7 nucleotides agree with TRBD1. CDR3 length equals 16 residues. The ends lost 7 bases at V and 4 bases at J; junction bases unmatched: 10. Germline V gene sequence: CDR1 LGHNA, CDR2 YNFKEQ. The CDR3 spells CASMKSTGQGANVLTF. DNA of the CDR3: TGTGCCAGCATGAAATCGACAGGGCAAGGGGCCAACGTCCTGACTTTC.

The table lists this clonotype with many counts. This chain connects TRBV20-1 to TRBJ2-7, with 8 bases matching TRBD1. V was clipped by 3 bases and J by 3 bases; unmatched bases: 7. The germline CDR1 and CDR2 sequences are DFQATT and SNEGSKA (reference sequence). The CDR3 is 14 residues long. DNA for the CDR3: TGCAGTGCTAGGTGGACAGGGTCGAACTACGAGCAGTACTTC. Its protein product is CSARWTGSNYEQYF.

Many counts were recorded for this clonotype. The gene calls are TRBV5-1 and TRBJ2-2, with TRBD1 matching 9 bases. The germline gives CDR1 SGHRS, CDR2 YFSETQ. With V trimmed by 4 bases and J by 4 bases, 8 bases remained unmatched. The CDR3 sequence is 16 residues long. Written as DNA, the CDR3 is TGCGCCAGCAGCCCGGGACAGGGTACTGGCACCGGGGAGCTGTTTTTT. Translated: CASSPGQGTGTGELFF.

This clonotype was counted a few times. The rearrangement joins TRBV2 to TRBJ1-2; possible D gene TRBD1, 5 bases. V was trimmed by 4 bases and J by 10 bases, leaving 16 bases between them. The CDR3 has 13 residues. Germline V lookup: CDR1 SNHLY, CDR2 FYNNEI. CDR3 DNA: TGTGCCAGCAGTGTCGGGGGAGGGAGAACCTACACCTTC. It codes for CASSVGGGRTYTF.

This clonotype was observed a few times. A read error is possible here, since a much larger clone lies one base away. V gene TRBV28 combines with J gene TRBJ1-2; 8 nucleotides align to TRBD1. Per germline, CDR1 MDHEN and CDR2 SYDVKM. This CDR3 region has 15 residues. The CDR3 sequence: CASRWRDRPGNGNTF. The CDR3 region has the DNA TGTGCCAGCAGATGGAGGGACAGGCCGGGGAATGGCAACACCTTC.

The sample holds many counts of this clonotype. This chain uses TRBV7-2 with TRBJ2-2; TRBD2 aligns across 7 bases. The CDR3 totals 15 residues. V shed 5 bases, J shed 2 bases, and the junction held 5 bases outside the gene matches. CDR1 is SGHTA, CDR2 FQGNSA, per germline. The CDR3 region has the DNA TGTGCCAGCAGCGAGGGACTATTTAACACCGGGGAGCTGTTTTTT. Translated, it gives CASSEGLFNTGELFF.